This TCR beta chain was recovered during a study of T cell repertoires in cytomegalovirus infection. Whole-study context: Both recently identified HLA-C-restricted and well-studied HLA-B-restricted CMV epitopes were used in the study. Findings of the study overall: Dominating the ex vivo response were HLA-C-restricted CMV-specific TCR beta clonotypes. Public TCR beta family frequency separated CMV-and-HLA carriers, including in an independent cohort.

In regard to this clonotype: Its target is unknown.

The CDR3 consists of 15 residues. V trimming: 5 bases; J trimming: 4 bases; junction bases outside the gene matches: 8. CDR1 and CDR2 from the germline V gene are SGHVS and FNYEAQ. TCRdb analysed the reads with MiXCR anew, one entry per CDR3 protein. The repertoire has about 900,000 distinct CDR3 sequences, 25% to 40% of them found once; the top ten carry roughly an eighth. This TCR came from a human donor in good health (CMV status not recorded). Some clones in this sample may be carry-over from other donors' samples. The rearrangement joins TRBV7-6 to TRBJ2-3; TRBD2 agrees at 8 bases. Sequenced material: cultured CD8+ T cells from PBMCs, taken from culture after CMV antigen stimulation. CDR3 sequence: CASSPGLARADTQYF. In nucleotides, the CDR3 is TGTGCCAGCAGCCCAGGACTAGCAAGGGCAGATACGCAGTATTTT.